These 8 T cell receptor beta chains were all obtained from the same sample, sequenced in a study of cytomegalovirus exposure and HLA in healthy donors. The PCR employed 60 Vbeta primers together with 13 Jbeta primers. The table came from immunoSEQ multiplex PCR; TCRdb's copy has only in-frame clones and leaves some out. This sample has 150,000 to 200,000 clones, with roughly 80% found just once. The sample comprised PBMCs. Receptors originate from a woman between 35 and 50 years old in good health and CMV-seropositive.

This clone turned up a few times. CDR3 loop: CASSHSPTGVWGQPQHF. In nucleotides, the CDR3 is TGTGCCAGCAGTCATTCCCCGACAGGGGTTTGGGGTCAGCCCCAGCATTTT. The gene calls are TRBV27 and TRBJ1-5; 8 bases are shared with TRBD1. In germline, CDR1 is MNHEY, CDR2 SMNVEV (reference sequence). This CDR3 is built from 17 residues. The ends lost 5 bases at V and 6 bases at J; junction bases unmatched: 15.

V gene TRBV7-8 combines with J gene TRBJ1-3, with 10 bases aligning to TRBD1. The germline V gene has CDR1 SGHVS and CDR2 FQNEAQ. J gave up 3 bases and V 5 bases, and 7 bases lay outside the gene matches. The CDR3 has 16 residues. CDR3 protein: CASSLKDRGFGNTIYF. CDR3 in DNA: TGTGCCAGCAGCCTAAAGGACAGGGGGTTTGGAAACACCATATATTTT.

The chain employs TRBV29-1 and TRBJ2-5, with D perhaps TRBD2 (6 bases). The ends were cut back, 4 bases at V and 5 bases at J, with 14 bases in the middle. The CDR3 length is 13 residues. The germline V gene has CDR1 SQVTM and CDR2 ANQGSEA. The CDR3, as DNA: TGCAGCGTTGGTGGGGGGTGGGGGGAGACCCAGTACTTC. It is translated as CSVGGGWGETQYF.

The chain has TRBV28 and TRBJ1-1; D perhaps matches TRBD1 (6 bases). Trimming removed 5 bases from V and 3 bases from J, with 16 bases in between. This CDR3 comprises 15 residues. Germline V gene sequence: CDR1 MDHEN, CDR2 SYDVKM. The CDR3: CASSRMGAGDTEAFF. The CDR3, as DNA: TGTGCCAGCAGTCGAATGGGGGCCGGGGACACTGAAGCTTTCTTT.

The chain employs TRBV29-1 and TRBJ2-3; D is possibly TRBD2 (5 bases). Trimming removed 5 bases at V and 1 base at J, with 10 bases between. This CDR3 has 13 amino acids. Germline loops: CDR1 SQVTM, CDR2 ANQGSEA. CDR3 amino acids: CSVPGLRTDTQYF. CDR3 nucleotide sequence: TGCAGCGTTCCGGGGTTACGCACAGATACGCAGTATTTT.

The chain combines TRBV19 with TRBJ1-3; the D is unclear. The CDR3 runs 14 residues. Germline V gives CDR1 LNHDA, CDR2 SQIVND (reference sequence). The V gene lost 5 bases and the J gene lost 0 bases, with 8 bases spanning the gap. The CDR3 region is CASSSGDSGNTIYF. The CDR3 DNA sequence: TGTGCCAGTAGTTCCGGGGACTCTGGAAACACCATATATTTT. The variable domain in full, with the rest retrieved from reference TRBV19 and TRBJ1-3, is DGGITQSPKYLFRKEGQNVTLSCEQNLNHDAMYWYRQDPGQGLRLIYYSQIVNDFQKGDIAEGYSVSREKKESFPLTVTSAQKNPTAFYLCASSSGDSGNTIYFGEGSWLTVV.

The V gene is TRBV6-5, the J gene TRBJ2-1; 8 bases line up with TRBD1. With 6 bases clipped from V and 0 bases from J, the junction kept 4 bases outside the gene matches. This CDR3 contains 15 residues. Germline CDR1 MNHEY, CDR2 SVGAGI. In nucleotides, the CDR3 is TGTGCCAGCAGCATCGACAGGGGCTCCTACAATGAGCAGTTCTTC. As protein: CASSIDRGSYNEQFF.

The gene calls are TRBV7-8 and TRBJ2-1; D gene ambiguous. This CDR3 contains 12 residues. Trimming cost V 5 bases and J 4 bases, with 6 bases left between them. Germline CDR1 SGHVS, CDR2 FQNEAQ. The CDR3 sequence: CASSPEYNEQFF. Written as DNA, the CDR3 is TGTGCCAGCAGCCCAGAATACAATGAGCAGTTCTTC.